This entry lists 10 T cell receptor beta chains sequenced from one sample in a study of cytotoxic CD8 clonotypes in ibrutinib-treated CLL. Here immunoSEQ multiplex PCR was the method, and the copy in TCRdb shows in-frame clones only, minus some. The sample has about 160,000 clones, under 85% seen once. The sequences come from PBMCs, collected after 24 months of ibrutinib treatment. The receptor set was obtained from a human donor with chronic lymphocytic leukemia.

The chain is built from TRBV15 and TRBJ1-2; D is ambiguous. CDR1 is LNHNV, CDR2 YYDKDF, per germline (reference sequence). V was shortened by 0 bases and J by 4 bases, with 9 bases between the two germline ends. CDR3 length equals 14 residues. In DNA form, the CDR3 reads TGTGCCACCAGCAGAGATCAAGGCTCCTATGGCTACACCTTC. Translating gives CATSRDQGSYGYTF.

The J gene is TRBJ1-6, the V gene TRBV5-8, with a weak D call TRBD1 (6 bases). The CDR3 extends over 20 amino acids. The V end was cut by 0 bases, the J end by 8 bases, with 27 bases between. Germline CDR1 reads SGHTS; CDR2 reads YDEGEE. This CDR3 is CASSLGGQGISPLIDSPLHF. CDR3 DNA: TGTGCCAGCAGCTTGGGAGGTCAGGGGATATCCCCCCTAATTGATTCACCCCTCCACTTT.

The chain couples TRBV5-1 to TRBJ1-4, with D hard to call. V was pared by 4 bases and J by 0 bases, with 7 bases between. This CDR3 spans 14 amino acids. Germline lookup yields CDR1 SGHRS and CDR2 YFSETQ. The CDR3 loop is CASSMTTTNEKLFF. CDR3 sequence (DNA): TGCGCCAGCAGCATGACAACAACTAATGAAAAACTGTTTTTT.

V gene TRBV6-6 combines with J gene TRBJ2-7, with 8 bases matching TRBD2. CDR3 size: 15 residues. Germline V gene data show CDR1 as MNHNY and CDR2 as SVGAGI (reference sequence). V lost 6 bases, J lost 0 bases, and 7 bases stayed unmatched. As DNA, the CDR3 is TGTGCCAGCAGATTAACTAGCGGAGCCTCCTACGAGCAGTACTTC. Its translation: CASRLTSGASYEQYF.

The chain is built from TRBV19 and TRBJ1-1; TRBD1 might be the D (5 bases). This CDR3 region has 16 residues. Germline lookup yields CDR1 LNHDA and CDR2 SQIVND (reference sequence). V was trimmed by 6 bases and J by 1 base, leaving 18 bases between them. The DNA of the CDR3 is TGTGCCAGTAGCGAGAGACAGTCTCGGAGGAACACTGAAGCTTTCTTT. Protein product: CASSERQSRRNTEAFF.

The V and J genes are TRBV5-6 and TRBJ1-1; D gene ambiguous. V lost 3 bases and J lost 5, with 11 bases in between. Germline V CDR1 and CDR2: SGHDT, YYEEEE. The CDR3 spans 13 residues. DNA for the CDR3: TGTGCCAGCAGCTCCAGGAGGTTGACTGAAGCTTTCTTT. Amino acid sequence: CASSSRRLTEAFF.

CDR3 loop: CASSPGSGGAYKDTQYF. CDR3 nucleotides: TGTGCCAGCAGTCCCGGAAGCGGGGGGGCGTATAAGGATACGCAGTATTTT. The rearrangement uses TRBV5-4 and TRBJ2-3; TRBD2 aligns across 10 bases. J was trimmed by 6 bases and V by 5 bases; bases with no gene match: 15. The CDR3 sequence is 17 residues long. From germline, CDR1 is SGHNT and CDR2 YYREEE (reference sequence).

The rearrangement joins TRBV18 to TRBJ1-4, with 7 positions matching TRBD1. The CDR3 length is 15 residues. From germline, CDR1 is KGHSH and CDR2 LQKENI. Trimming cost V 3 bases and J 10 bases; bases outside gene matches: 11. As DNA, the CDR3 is TGTGCCAGCTCACCGGAGGGACAGCTCGGTGGAAAACTGTTTTTT. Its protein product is CASSPEGQLGGKLFF.

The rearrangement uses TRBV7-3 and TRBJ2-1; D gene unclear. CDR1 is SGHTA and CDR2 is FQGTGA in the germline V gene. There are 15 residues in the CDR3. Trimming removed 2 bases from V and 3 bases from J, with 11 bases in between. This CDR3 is CASSLLPTGYNEQFF. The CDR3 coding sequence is TGTGCCAGCAGCTTATTACCGACTGGCTACAATGAGCAGTTCTTC.

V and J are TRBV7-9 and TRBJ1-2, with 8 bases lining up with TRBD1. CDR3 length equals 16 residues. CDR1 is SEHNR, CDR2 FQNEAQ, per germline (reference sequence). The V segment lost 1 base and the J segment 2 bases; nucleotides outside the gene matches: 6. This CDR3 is CASSLGQGARNYGYTF. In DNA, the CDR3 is TGTGCCAGCAGCTTAGGCCAGGGGGCGAGAAACTATGGCTACACCTTC.